This T cell receptor beta chain was retrieved from a study of HIV-infected patients and healthy controls (TCRdb year 2014). Notes on the research overall: The study asked whether deep sequencing of the TCR repertoire from small blood samples of HIV patients could detect immune perturbation and reconstitution. Broad study findings and their caveats: MAIT cell alpha-chain CDR3s were present at high frequency in healthy controls but severely depleted in HIV+ repertoires. Differing numbers of distinct sequences in patients and controls hindered comparison, and size-matching assigned excessive weight to rare events in the HIV-infected data. The dynamics of distinct T-cell subpopulations could not be separated, and sequencing depth was restricted, because whole blood was used. In HIV-infected patients, the apparent post-therapy recovery of the Gini index was not replicated in size-matched repertoire data. Compared with controls, HIV-infected patients showed significantly different mean usage of eight alpha and eight beta V genes. Processing was restricted to sixteen HIV-infected individuals, which the authors judged to be a major constraint on the generalizability of the findings. Most CMV-associated CDR3s became more frequent during therapy, although their change was not significant, whereas HIV-associated CDR3s showed a significant decrease in frequency. Both the Jaccard index and the count of highly shared sequences showed that healthy controls shared more CDR3s between individuals than HIV+ patients did. Compared with untreated HIV+ repertoires, healthy control repertoires had roughly threefold more distinct CDR3s and a higher Shannon diversity. Donor HLA types were not determined in the study. The pairing of alpha and beta chains was not determined in the samples. Slight age and sex profile differences between the study cohorts did not explain the observed diversity differences. Oligoclonality may be reflected in the significantly higher mean Gini indices of HIV-infected repertoires compared with controls.

This clonotype registers as medium-sized (0.01 to 0.1%) within its sample. Its antigen remains undetermined. Base qualities are not at hand, and no much larger clone is one base apart. Whole blood was used without fractionating the cells, so the repertoire represented all peripheral T cells without sorting. Roughly eleven uninfected healthy donors were sampled as controls, a few of whom were sampled twice around 3 months apart. For RNA extraction, an approximately 2.3 ml sample of peripheral blood was drawn into Tempus tubes. Residual genomic DNA was removed with the TURBO-DNase kit and globin mRNA was depleted with GLOBINclear. Reverse transcription of about 510 ng RNA was performed with SuperScript III using primers directed against the alpha and beta constant regions. Separate libraries for the alpha and beta chains were generated through chain-specific third strand synthesis that incorporated multiplexing indices. In the protocol, all rearrangements within a chain were amplified with a single primer pair so that primer bias was avoided, and molecular barcodes were added to each cDNA molecule. Purified cDNA was joined by T4 RNA Ligase 1 to a 5' RACE adapter carrying a random hexamer and the SP2 sequencing primer site. The authors primed second strand synthesis from the SP2 site with Phusion polymerase and used slow temperature ramps to favor optimal annealing. Joined together, two random hexamer sequences that had both been added before amplification formed the 12-nucleotide barcode of each molecule. A brief initial PCR introduced P5 and P7 adapter elements together with a second index, and a roughly 23-cycle amplification PCR using P5s and P7 primers was subsequently performed. In total the libraries went through 25 to 35 PCR cycles, after which the libraries were quantified on a Qubit, sized on a Bioanalyzer, and diluted to 3.5 to 5 nM. Normalized libraries were sequenced on an Illumina MiSeq with 2 x 250 paired-end kits. Reverse transcription reactions were cleaned up on MinElute columns and eluted into around 9.7 ul Tris-Cl. The adapter ligations were run for 23 hours at 16 degrees C, and AMPure XP beads at a 1:1 ratio were afterwards used to clean them. Processing in the source paper ran as follows. Demultiplexed FASTQ files were processed with a modified Decombinator that output V, J, insert and barcode information. Sequences sharing a barcode but differing from the dominant sequence were discarded as errors, and barcodes clustered at Levenshtein distance 3 were counted to estimate original cDNA molecules. Downstream analyses used R packages ineq, vegan, igraph and RCytoscape, with IMGT nomenclature and CDR3 definitions. To avoid skew from clonal expansion, each TCR was counted once, and V gene usage was computed over distinct sequences. Unique CDR3 amino acid sequences within a donor were connected in similarity networks whenever two sequences differed by a single Levenshtein edit. In the repertoires, a search was made for a compiled set of published HIV-specific CDR3s (roughly 100 alpha, several hundred beta) and CMV-specific CDR3s (under 14 alpha, 253 beta). Random subsampling to size-matched repertoires demonstrated that the decreased diversity in patients did not result from their lower sequence numbers. TCRdb reprocessed the public reads (quality trimming at Q25 with fastp, clone calling with MiXCR) and kept in-frame beta chains. A single entry per CDR3 protein holds the most common genes and DNA from its merged rows. The V and J calls and clone size are TCRdb's, not the authors'. The sample records around 19,000 distinct CDR3 sequences, roughly 8.9% of which are singletons. The biggest ten clones account for over 2.5% of the sample.

The germline V gene (reference sequence) supplies CDR1 SEHNR and CDR2 FQNEAQ. From cysteine to phenylalanine, the CDR3 is 16 amino acids long. Only CDR3 DNA is held: 48 bases, read in frame from base 1. V trim: 4 bases; J trim: 1 base; unmatched bases: 7. The clonotype comes from an adult in good health. This sequence uses TRBV7-9 and TRBJ2-3; 8 bases in the middle match TRBD1. Sequenced material: blood. In nucleotide form, the sequence is TGTGCCAGCAGCTACAGGACAGGGCCCCGCACAGATACGCAGTATTTT. Its translation reads: CASSYRTGPRTDTQYF.